This T cell receptor (beta chain) is from a study of blood T cell repertoires in COVID-19. Study background: COVID-19 samples, acute and convalescent, were from the United States, Italy and Spain. The analysed material was cDNA or gDNA that came from T cells, B-cell-depleted T cells, or PBMCs.

Original processing notes: Reference gene primers were amplified, and this amplification served to estimate nucleated cell counts. Here immunoSEQ multiplex PCR was the method, and the copy in TCRdb shows in-frame clones only, minus some. The D gene and trimming were derived from the DNA, and the V and J assignments and clone size from that table. The sample shows 200,000 or so clones, 80% to 90% of them seen only once. Unmatched junction bases numbered 23, after V lost 7 bases and J lost 5 bases. Germline-derived CDR1 and CDR2 are SEHNR and FQNEAQ (reference sequence). The CDR3 sequence is 19 residues long.

The chain carries TRBV7-9 and TRBJ2-5; 9 nucleotides align to TRBD2. The sequenced sample was peripheral blood. This sequence was found in a woman aged 60-75 years who had recovered from COVID-19. CDR3 in DNA: TGTGCCAGCACCAACCCAGTGGTAGCGGGGGCTCGAAGTTATGAGACCCAGTACTTC. As protein: CASTNPVVAGARSYETQYF.